This paragraph covers one T cell receptor beta chain sequence. It has no known antigen specificity. No much larger clonotype is one base removed from it; base qualities were not supplied. The CDR3 regions of human TCRbeta chains were analyzed by immunosequencing. Concerning the study's data processing: TCRs in the repertoires were compared against a reference library of SARS-CoV-2-specific TCRs that had been generated with the MIRA antigen-specificity platform. Breadth was defined as the fraction of unique TCRs that were SARS-CoV-2-associated, and depth was defined as the fraction of total T cells that were SARS-CoV-2-associated. Using the MIRA data, each spike-specific TCR was mapped to the spike region that the TCR reacts to and placed in a CD4 or CD8 class. Log10-transformed breadth and depth values were compared by one-way ANOVA with Sidak's multiple comparisons tests. This immuneACCESS table, as held by TCRdb, lists in-frame sequences with V and J called but not all clones. Of the missing ones, under half trace to an unresolved V gene in checked studies; the others have no known cause. For V, J and clone size, that table is used; D and trimming come from the DNA. The sample table contains about 67,000 clones; only one count was recorded for roughly four fifths of them. Roughly 6.5% of the sample is taken by the ten largest.

The CDR3 covers 18 residues, taking in both the cysteine and the phenylalanine. Of the read, only the CDR3 DNA is kept; its 54 bases are in frame from base 1. V lost 2 bases and J lost 3 bases, and the count of bases not matched to a germline gene is 11. The germline V gene yields MGHRA for CDR1 and YSYEKL for CDR2. This sample stems from a study of T cell responses to AZD1222 COVID-19 vaccine (TCRdb year 2021). Turning to the overall study: TCR sequencing covered some 240 trial participants: about 210 given two doses of AZD1222 and 26 given two doses of MenACWY control vaccine. Enrollment into the trials was organized by age into subgroups of 18-55, 56-69 and 70-plus years, and those subgroups contained roughly 160, 29 and 62 TCR-sequenced participants, respectively. What the research found in general, with its limitations: Participants were mostly white British, with more females than males. The authors suggested clonal diversity may have been underestimated. The 56-69-year group was small, and its depth increase did not reach significance, likely because of low power. No day 14 peak-response samples were available, so repertoires were characterized only after the peak T cell response. Conclusions about previously exposed vaccinees are limited because only six or seven AZD1222 recipients were SARS-CoV-2 seropositive at baseline. After two AZD1222 doses, spike-specific TCR breadth and depth were significantly higher than at day 0 and than in MenACWY recipients. Epitopes outside the regions mutated in the B.1.351 and B.1.1.7 variants were reportedly recognized by nearly half of the unique spike-specific TCRs. The whole spike protein was spanned by vaccine-associated CD4 TCRs, and dominant responses were seen in regions 160-218 and 743-854.

The sample's time point label is to be understood as: about 28 days (+/-7) after the second vaccine dose. AZD1222 recipients whose second dose came at about 4 weeks and those whose second dose came at about 12 weeks were combined into one group, since spike-specific TCR depth and breadth did not differ between the two schedules. The vaccinee samples were drawn from two UK trials, COV001 and COV002, one of which was a single-blind randomized controlled phase 2/3 trial testing AZD1222 (ChAdOx1 nCoV-19) in healthy adults. Trial participant PBMC samples were collected at day 0 and day 28 after the second dose for TCRbeta chain sequencing.

This chain is built from TRBV4-1 and TRBJ1-4; TRBD1 lines up with 8 middle nucleotides. The clonotype comes from an adult who received the AZD1222 COVID-19 vaccine. The source was peripheral blood, collected 28 days after the second AZD1222 dose. Read as DNA, the sequence is TGCGCCAGCAGCCAATCCGGGCTTGGGACAGGTCCTAATGAAAAACTGTTTTTT. Translated, this gives CASSQSGLGTGPNEKLFF.